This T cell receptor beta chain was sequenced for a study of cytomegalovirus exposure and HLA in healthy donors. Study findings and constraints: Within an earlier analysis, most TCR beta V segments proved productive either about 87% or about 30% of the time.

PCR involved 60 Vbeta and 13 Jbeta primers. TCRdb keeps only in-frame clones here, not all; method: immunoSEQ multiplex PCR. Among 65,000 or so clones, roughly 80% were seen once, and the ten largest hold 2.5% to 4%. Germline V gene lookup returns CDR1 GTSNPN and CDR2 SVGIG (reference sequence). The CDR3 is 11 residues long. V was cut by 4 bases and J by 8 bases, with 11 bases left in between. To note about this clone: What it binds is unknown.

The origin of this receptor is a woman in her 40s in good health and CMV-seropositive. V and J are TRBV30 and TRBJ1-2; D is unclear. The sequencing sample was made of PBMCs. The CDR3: CAWNLGGGYTF. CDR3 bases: TGTGCCTGGAATCTGGGAGGAGGCTACACCTTC.